This T cell receptor (beta chain) was found in a study of CD8+ T cells in alopecia areata. About the research overall: The drug, oral tofacitinib, was given to treated patients at 5 to 10 mg twice daily. Broader study findings: An increase in clonality over normal scalp was evident in lesional scalp, especially alopecia totalis/universalis.

Collected material from alopecia areata patients comprised lesional scalp punch biopsies and peripheral blood. Researchers picked out CD4+ and CD8+ T cells from PBMCs by sorting. This clone has a handful of counts. Its target is unknown. TCR sequencing used cDNA made by reverse transcription of extracted RNA. Method: immunoSEQ multiplex PCR; TCRdb's copy keeps in-frame clones and lacks some. Of almost 250,000 clones in the sample, 67% were seen once. Germline CDR1 SGHTA, CDR2 FQGNSA. The CDR3 loop spans 18 amino acids. V was shortened by 6 bases and J by 0 bases, with 18 bases between the two germline ends.

The sequencing here drew on CD4+ T cells sorted from blood, taken at week 0. The receptor was isolated from a human donor with alopecia areata. The chain links TRBV7-2 to TRBJ2-6; perhaps TRBD1 as D (6 bases). The chain's CDR3 is CASSPDRLGLSGANVLTF. The DNA for the CDR3 is TGTGCCAGCAGTCCCGACAGGCTTGGTCTCTCTGGGGCCAACGTCCTGACTTTC. The full variable domain, rest sourced from reference TRBV7-2 and TRBJ2-6, is GAGVSQSPSNKVTEKGKDVELRCDPISGHTALYWYRQSLGQGLEFLIYFQGNSAPDKSGLPSDRFSAERTGGSVSTLTIQRTQQEDSAVYLCASSPDRLGLSGANVLTFGAGSRLTVL.